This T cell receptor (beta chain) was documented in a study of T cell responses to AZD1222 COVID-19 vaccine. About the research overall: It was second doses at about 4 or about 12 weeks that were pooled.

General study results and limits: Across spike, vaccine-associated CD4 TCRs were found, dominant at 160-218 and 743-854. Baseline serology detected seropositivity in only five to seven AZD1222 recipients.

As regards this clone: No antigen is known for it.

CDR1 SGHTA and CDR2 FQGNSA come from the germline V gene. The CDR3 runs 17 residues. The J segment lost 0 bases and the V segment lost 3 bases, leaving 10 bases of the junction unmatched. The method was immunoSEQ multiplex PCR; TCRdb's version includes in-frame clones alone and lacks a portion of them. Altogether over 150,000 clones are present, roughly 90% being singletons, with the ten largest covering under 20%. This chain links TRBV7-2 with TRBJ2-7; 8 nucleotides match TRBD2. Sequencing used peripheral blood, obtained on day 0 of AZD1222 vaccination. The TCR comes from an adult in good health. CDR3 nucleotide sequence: TGTGCCAGCAGCTTTCCGGGGGGGCGGGGGGTCTCCTACGAGCAGTACTTC. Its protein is CASSFPGGRGVSYEQYF.